These T cell receptor beta chains were read from a single sample in a study of blood T cell repertoires in COVID-19. Produced via immunoSEQ multiplex PCR; TCRdb's table is partial and in-frame only. The sample shows tens of thousands of clones, around 90% of them seen only once. Sequenced sample: peripheral blood. These receptors were taken from a human donor with active COVID-19. The donor label of this sample is uncertain. CDR3s include the opening cysteine and the closing phenylalanine or tryptophan. D genes are given only for firm matches. Size is stated for part of the rows, as once, few or many counts, or as a class when the clone is expanded.

d_call,j_call,v_call,clone_size,cdr3_nt,cdr3_aa
TRBD1,TRBJ1-5,TRBV4-1,-,TGCGCCAGCAGCCAAGGGACAGGGGACCCTCTGGAGCCCCAGCATTTT,CASSQGTGDPLEPQHF
-,TRBJ1-4,TRBV7-9,-,TGTGCCAGCAGCTTAGGGGCTGCAGCAACTAATGAAAAACTGTTTTTT,CASSLGAAATNEKLFF
-,TRBJ1-1,TRBV5-1,few,TGCGCCAGCACCTGGGGGGGCAAGACTGAAGCTTTCTTT,CASTWGGKTEAFF
-,TRBJ2-1,TRBV2,-,TGTGCCAGCAGTAAACAGGGTTCAGGATCCTACAATGAGCAGTTCTTC,CASSKQGSGSYNEQFF
TRBD2,TRBJ2-1,TRBV10-1,-,TGCGCCAGCAGTGAAGGGCTAGCGGTTAATGAGCAGTTCTTC,CASSEGLAVNEQFF
TRBD1,TRBJ1-4,TRBV6-1,-,TGTGCCAGCAGTGCAACAGGGGTCTTCGGGATTTATGAAAAACTGTTTTTT,CASSATGVFGIYEKLFF
-,TRBJ2-1,TRBV6-5,-,TGTGCCAGCAACAGGGGCGAAGCGGGCAATGAGCAGTTCTTC,CASNRGEAGNEQFF
TRBD2,TRBJ2-1,TRBV5-4,-,TGTGCCAGCAGCTCGACTAGCGGCGATGAGCAGTTCTTC,CASSSTSGDEQFF
-,TRBJ2-7,TRBV5-4,few,TGTGCCAGCAGCTTGAAGGGGGTAAGCTACGAGCAGTACTTC,CASSLKGVSYEQYF
TRBD1,TRBJ1-2,TRBV6-5,-,TGTGCCAGCAGCCGACAGGGCGGTGGCTACACCTTC,CASSRQGGGYTF
-,TRBJ1-1,TRBV6-5,-,TGTGCCAGCACCTACGGGGATGGTAGGGCTTTCTTT,CASTYGDGRAFF
-,TRBJ1-6,TRBV4-2,-,TGTGCCAGCAGCCAAGATGCAGGGATAAGCTCCTATAATTCACCCCTCCACTTT,CASSQDAGISSYNSPLHF
TRBD2,TRBJ2-1,TRBV3-1/TRBV3-2,-,TGTGCCAGCAGCCCCACACTAGCGGGAGGTTACAATGAGCAGTTCTTC,CASSPTLAGGYNEQFF
-,TRBJ2-7,TRBV11-2,-,TGTGCCAGCAGCTTAGAAGGAGTCGAGCAGTACTTC,CASSLEGVEQYF
-,TRBJ1-2,TRBV2,-,TGTGCCAGCAGTGAACCGTCCCAGTACCCCTCTGGCTACACCTTC,CASSEPSQYPSGYTF
-,TRBJ1-2,TRBV7-8,once,TGTGCCAGCAGCTCAGGGAAACCTAACTATGGCTACACCTTC,CASSSGKPNYGYTF
TRBD1,TRBJ1-1,TRBV29-1,-,TGCAGCGCGGGACAGGGGGCAACTGAAGCTTTCTTT,CSAGQGATEAFF
TRBD2,TRBJ2-3,TRBV27,-,TGTGCCAGCAGTTTAACGGCTAGCGGGAGGGCCGGGGATACGCAGTATTTT,CASSLTASGRAGDTQYF
-,TRBJ2-5,TRBV19,-,TGTGCCAGTTCCAGTCGGGGGTCGGAGACCCAGTACTTC,CASSSRGSETQYF
-,TRBJ2-5,TRBV6-5,once,TGTGCCAGCAGCGCCCTAGGGGGACCTCAAGAGACCCAGTACTTC,CASSALGGPQETQYF
-,TRBJ2-3,TRBV27,-,TGTGCCAGCAGTTACGAGTCCGCTAGAGCGTACAGCACAGATACGCAGTATTTT,CASSYESARAYSTDTQYF
-,TRBJ1-2,TRBV7-2,-,TGTGCCAGCGCCGACACCACTAACTATGGCTACACCTTC,CASADTTNYGYTF
-,TRBJ2-1,TRBV19,-,TGTGCCAGTAGTAAGCCGGGAACCCATCTACAGGGTGAGCAGTTCTTC,CASSKPGTHLQGEQFF
TRBD1,TRBJ2-1,TRBV11-3,-,TGTGCCAGCAGTGTCCGGGACAGTTCTTACAATGAGCAGTTCTTC,CASSVRDSSYNEQFF